This TCR beta chain was found in a study of chemoradiotherapy in HPV16-positive cancers. About the study: Functional T-cell assays on a couple of HPV16-positive patients' cells defined candidate HPV-specific clones and common TCR motifs. Whole-study findings and limits: During treatment, candidate HPV-specific clones and E7-related motifs expanded in tumor.

As regards this clone: Its specificity is unknown.

Germline CDR1 SEHNR, CDR2 FQNEAQ (reference sequence). Trimming removed 4 bases at V and 8 bases at J, with 11 bases between. This CDR3 spans 12 amino acids. TCRdb's copy holds only in-frame clones and misses some; the assay was immunoSEQ multiplex PCR. The sample holds some 12,000 clones, 77% seen once. Repertoires were sampled repeatedly during chemoradiotherapy. This material was collected from a patient who underwent chemoradiotherapy. This TCR came from a human donor with HPV-associated anogenital cancer. This chain uses TRBV7-9 with TRBJ1-2, with a tentative D call TRBD1 (5 bases). CDR3 DNA sequence: TGTGCCAGCAGCTCGGGGGGGGAGGGCTACACCTTC. It encodes CASSSGGEGYTF.